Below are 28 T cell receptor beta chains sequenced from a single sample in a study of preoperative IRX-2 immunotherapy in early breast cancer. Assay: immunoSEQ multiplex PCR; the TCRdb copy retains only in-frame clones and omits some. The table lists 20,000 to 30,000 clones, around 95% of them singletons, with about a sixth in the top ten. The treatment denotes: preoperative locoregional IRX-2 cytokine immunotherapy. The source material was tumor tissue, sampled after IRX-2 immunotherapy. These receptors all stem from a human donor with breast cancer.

Written as DNA, the CDR3 is TGTGCCAGCAGTCAGTCCTTGGTATGGCAGTTCTTC. This gives the protein CASSQSLVWQFF. V is TRBV6-1 and J is TRBJ2-1; no reliable D call. Germline V gene sequence: CDR1 MNHNS, CDR2 SASEGT. The CDR3 runs 12 residues. Trimming cost V 5 bases and J 12 bases, with 14 bases left between them.

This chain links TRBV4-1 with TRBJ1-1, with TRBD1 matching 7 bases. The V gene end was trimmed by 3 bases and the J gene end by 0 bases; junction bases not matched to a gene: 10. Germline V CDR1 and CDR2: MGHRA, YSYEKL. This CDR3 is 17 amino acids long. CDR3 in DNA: TGCGCCAGCAGCCACCTGTGGACAGGCCCGATGAACACTGAAGCTTTCTTT. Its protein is CASSHLWTGPMNTEAFF.

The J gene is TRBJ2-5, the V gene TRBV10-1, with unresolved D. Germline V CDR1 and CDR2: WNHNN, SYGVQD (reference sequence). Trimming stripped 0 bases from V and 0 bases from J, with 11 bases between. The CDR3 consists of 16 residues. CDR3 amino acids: CASSESRPRYQETQYF. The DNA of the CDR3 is TGCGCCAGCAGTGAGTCGAGACCCCGGTACCAAGAGACCCAGTACTTC.

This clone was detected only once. The CDR3 DNA sequence: TGTGTCAGAAGCTTAGCTGCAGGACACAACACTGAAGCTTTCTTT. Translated: CVRSLAAGHNTEAFF. This chain joins TRBV7-5 and TRBJ1-1; the D segment call TRBD1 is taken from the table without a DNA check. TRBV7-5 is recorded as a pseudogene. The CDR3 has 15 residues.

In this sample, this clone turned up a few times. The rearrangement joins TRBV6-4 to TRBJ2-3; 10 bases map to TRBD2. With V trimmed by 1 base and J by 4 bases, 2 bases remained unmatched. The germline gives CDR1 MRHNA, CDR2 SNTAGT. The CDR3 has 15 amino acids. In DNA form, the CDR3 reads TGTGCCAGCAGTGACTTTAGCGGGGGGCCAGATACGCAGTATTTT. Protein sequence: CASSDFSGGPDTQYF.

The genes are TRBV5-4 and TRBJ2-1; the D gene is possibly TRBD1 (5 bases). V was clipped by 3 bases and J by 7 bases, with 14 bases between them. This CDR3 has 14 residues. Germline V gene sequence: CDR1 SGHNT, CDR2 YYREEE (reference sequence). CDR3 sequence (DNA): TGTGCCAGCAGCTCTGACCCCCAGGGAAATGAGCAGTTCTTC. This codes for CASSSDPQGNEQFF.

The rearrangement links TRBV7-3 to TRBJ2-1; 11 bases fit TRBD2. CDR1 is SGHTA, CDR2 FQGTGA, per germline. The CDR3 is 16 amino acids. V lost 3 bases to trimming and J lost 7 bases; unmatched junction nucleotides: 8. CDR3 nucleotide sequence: TGTGCCAGCAGCTTGACTAGCGGGACGGTATCTAATGAGCAGTTCTTC. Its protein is CASSLTSGTVSNEQFF. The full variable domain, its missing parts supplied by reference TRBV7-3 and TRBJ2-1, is GAGVSQTPSNKVTEKGKYVELRCDPISGHTALYWYRQSLGQGPEFLIYFQGTGAADDSGLPNDRFFAVRPEGSVSTLKIQRTERGDSAVYLCASSLTSGTVSNEQFFGPGTRLTVL.

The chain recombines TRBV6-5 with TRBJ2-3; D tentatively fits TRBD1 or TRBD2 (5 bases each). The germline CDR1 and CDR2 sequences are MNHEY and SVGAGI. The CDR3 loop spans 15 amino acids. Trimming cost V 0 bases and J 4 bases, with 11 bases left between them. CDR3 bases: TGTGCCAGCAGTTACTCGGCAGGGACCTCAGATACGCAGTATTTT. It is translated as CASSYSAGTSDTQYF.

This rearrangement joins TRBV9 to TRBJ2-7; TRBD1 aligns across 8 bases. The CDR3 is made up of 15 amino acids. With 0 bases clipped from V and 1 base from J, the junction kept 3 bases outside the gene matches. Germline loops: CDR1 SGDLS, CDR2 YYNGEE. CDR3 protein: CASSVGTGGSYEQYF. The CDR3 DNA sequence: TGTGCCAGCAGCGTAGGAACAGGGGGTTCCTACGAGCAGTACTTC.

The CDR3 loop reads CASSQDPSSGRGQFF. In DNA form, the CDR3 reads TGTGCCAGCAGCCAAGATCCCTCTAGCGGGAGAGGGCAGTTCTTC. This sequence joins TRBV4-2 and TRBJ2-1, with 10 bases identical to TRBD2. Trimming at V came to 0 bases and at J to 12 bases, leaving 8 bases not matched to a gene. Germline CDR1 reads LGHNA; CDR2 reads YNFKEQ. CDR3 length: 15 amino acids.

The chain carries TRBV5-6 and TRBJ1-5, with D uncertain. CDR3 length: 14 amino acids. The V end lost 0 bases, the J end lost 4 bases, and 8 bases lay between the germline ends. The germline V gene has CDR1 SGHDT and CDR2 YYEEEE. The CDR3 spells CASSLGSGNQPQHF. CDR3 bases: TGTGCCAGCAGCTTGGGAAGCGGGAATCAGCCCCAGCATTTT.

CDR3 sequence: CASSSVPGELFF. The DNA for the CDR3 is TGTGCCAGCAGCTCAGTCCCCGGGGAGCTGTTTTTT. This chain uses TRBV7-6 with TRBJ2-2; the D is unclear. Trimming stripped 4 bases from V and 6 bases from J, with 6 bases between. Germline V gene data show CDR1 as SGHVS and CDR2 as FNYEAQ. This CDR3 region has 12 residues.

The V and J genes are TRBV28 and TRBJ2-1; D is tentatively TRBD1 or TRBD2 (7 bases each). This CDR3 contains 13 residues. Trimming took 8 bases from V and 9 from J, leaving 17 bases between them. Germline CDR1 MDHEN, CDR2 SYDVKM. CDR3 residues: CASVQGGVGEQFF. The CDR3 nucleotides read TGTGCCAGCGTTCAGGGGGGGGTCGGTGAGCAGTTCTTC.

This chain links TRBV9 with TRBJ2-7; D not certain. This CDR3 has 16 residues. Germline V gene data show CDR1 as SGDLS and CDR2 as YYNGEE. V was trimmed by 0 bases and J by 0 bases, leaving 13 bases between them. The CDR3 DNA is TGTGCCAGCAGCGTAGAGGCGGCTGCCGGCTCCTACGAGCAGTACTTC. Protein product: CASSVEAAAGSYEQYF.

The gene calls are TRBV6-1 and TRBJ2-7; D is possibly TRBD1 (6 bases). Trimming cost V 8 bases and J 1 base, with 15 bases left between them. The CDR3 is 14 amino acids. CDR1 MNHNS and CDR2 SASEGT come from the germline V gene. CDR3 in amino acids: CASFGITGSYEQYF. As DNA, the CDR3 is TGTGCCAGCTTCGGAATCACAGGGTCCTACGAGCAGTACTTC.

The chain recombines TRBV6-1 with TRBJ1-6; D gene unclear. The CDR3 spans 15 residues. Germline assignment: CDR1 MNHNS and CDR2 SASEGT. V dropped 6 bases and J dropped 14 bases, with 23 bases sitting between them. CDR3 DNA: TGTGCCAGCAGAGGTTTCAGAGTTGGGGTCCCGTCCCTCCACTTT. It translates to CASRGFRVGVPSLHF.

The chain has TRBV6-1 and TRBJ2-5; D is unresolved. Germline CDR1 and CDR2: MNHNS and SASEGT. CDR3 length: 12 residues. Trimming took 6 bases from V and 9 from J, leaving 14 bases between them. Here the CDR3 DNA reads TGTGCCAGCAGGATGGGGTATTCGGCCCAGTACTTC. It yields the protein CASRMGYSAQYF.

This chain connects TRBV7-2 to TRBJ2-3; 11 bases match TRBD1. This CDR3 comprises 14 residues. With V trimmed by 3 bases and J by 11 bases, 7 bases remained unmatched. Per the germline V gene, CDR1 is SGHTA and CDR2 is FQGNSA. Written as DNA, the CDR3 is TGTGCCAGCAGCTTGAGGGCCGGGACAGGGGGGCAGTATTTT. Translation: CASSLRAGTGGQYF.

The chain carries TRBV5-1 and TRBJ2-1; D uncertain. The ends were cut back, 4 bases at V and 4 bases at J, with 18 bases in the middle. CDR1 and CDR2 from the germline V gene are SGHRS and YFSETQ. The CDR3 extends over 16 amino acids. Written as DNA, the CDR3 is TGCGCCAGCAGCCCCATCCCAGACGGATCGTACAATGAGCAGTTCTTC. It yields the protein CASSPIPDGSYNEQFF.

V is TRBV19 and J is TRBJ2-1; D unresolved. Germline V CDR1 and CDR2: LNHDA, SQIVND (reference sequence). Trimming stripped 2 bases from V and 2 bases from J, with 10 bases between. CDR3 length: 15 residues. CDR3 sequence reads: CASSIYPGPYNEQFF. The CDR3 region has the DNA TGTGCCAGTAGTATATATCCTGGTCCCTACAATGAGCAGTTCTTC.

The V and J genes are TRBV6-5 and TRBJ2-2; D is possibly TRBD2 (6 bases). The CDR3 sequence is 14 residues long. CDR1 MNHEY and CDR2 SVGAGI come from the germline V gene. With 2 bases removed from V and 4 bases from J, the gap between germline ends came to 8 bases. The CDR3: CASSYGTPTGELFF. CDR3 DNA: TGTGCCAGCAGTTACGGGACTCCCACCGGGGAGCTGTTTTTT.

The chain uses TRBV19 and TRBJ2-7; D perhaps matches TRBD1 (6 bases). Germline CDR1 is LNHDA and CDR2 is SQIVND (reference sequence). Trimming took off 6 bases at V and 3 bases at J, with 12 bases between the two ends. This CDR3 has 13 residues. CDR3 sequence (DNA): TGTGCCAGTAGCCGGACAGCCGTCTACGAGCAGTACTTC. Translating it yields CASSRTAVYEQYF.

CDR3 region: CASSFRLAGGAWGTDTQYF. The CDR3 coding sequence is TGTGCCAGCAGTTTTAGGCTAGCGGGAGGGGCCTGGGGCACAGATACGCAGTATTTT. The chain employs TRBV28 and TRBJ2-3; 12 nucleotides line up with TRBD2. The CDR3 is made up of 19 amino acids. CDR1 is MDHEN, CDR2 SYDVKM, per germline. The junction had 11 bases not matched to a gene; V was cut back by 3 bases and J by 1 base.

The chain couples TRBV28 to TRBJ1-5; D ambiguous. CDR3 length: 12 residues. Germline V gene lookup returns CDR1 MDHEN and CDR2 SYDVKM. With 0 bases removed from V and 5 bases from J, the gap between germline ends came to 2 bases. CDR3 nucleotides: TGTGCCAGCAGTTTATGGGATCAGCCCCAGCATTTT. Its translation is CASSLWDQPQHF.

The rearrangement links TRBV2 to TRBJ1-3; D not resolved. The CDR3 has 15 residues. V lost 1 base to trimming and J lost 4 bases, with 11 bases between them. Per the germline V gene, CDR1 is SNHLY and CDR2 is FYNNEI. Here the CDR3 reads CASSEERAAGNTIYF. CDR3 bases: TGTGCCAGCAGTGAAGAAAGGGCGGCCGGAAACACCATATATTTT. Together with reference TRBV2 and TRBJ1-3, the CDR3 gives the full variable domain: EPEVTQTPSHQVTQMGQEVILRCVPISNHLYFYWYRQILGQKVEFLVSFYNNEISEKSEIFDDQFSVERPDGSNFTLKIRSTKLEDSAMYFCASSEERAAGNTIYFGEGSWLTVV.

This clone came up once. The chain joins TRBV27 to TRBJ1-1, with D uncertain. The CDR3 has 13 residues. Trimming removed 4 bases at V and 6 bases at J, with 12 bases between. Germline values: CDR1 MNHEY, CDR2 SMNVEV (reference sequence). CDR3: CASSWGSRSEAFF. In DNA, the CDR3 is TGTGCCAGCAGTTGGGGTTCTAGGTCTGAAGCTTTCTTT.

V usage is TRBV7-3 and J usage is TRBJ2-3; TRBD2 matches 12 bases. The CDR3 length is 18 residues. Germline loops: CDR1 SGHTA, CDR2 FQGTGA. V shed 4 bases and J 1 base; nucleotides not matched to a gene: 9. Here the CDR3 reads CASSSNRRLAGGTDTQYF. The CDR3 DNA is TGTGCCAGCAGCTCCAACCGGCGACTAGCGGGAGGCACAGATACGCAGTATTTT.

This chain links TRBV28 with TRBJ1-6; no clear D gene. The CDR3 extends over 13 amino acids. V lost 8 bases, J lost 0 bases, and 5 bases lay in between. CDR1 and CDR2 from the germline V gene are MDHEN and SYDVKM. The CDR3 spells CASLSSYNSPLHF. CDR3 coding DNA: TGTGCCAGCCTAAGCTCCTATAATTCACCCCTCCACTTT.